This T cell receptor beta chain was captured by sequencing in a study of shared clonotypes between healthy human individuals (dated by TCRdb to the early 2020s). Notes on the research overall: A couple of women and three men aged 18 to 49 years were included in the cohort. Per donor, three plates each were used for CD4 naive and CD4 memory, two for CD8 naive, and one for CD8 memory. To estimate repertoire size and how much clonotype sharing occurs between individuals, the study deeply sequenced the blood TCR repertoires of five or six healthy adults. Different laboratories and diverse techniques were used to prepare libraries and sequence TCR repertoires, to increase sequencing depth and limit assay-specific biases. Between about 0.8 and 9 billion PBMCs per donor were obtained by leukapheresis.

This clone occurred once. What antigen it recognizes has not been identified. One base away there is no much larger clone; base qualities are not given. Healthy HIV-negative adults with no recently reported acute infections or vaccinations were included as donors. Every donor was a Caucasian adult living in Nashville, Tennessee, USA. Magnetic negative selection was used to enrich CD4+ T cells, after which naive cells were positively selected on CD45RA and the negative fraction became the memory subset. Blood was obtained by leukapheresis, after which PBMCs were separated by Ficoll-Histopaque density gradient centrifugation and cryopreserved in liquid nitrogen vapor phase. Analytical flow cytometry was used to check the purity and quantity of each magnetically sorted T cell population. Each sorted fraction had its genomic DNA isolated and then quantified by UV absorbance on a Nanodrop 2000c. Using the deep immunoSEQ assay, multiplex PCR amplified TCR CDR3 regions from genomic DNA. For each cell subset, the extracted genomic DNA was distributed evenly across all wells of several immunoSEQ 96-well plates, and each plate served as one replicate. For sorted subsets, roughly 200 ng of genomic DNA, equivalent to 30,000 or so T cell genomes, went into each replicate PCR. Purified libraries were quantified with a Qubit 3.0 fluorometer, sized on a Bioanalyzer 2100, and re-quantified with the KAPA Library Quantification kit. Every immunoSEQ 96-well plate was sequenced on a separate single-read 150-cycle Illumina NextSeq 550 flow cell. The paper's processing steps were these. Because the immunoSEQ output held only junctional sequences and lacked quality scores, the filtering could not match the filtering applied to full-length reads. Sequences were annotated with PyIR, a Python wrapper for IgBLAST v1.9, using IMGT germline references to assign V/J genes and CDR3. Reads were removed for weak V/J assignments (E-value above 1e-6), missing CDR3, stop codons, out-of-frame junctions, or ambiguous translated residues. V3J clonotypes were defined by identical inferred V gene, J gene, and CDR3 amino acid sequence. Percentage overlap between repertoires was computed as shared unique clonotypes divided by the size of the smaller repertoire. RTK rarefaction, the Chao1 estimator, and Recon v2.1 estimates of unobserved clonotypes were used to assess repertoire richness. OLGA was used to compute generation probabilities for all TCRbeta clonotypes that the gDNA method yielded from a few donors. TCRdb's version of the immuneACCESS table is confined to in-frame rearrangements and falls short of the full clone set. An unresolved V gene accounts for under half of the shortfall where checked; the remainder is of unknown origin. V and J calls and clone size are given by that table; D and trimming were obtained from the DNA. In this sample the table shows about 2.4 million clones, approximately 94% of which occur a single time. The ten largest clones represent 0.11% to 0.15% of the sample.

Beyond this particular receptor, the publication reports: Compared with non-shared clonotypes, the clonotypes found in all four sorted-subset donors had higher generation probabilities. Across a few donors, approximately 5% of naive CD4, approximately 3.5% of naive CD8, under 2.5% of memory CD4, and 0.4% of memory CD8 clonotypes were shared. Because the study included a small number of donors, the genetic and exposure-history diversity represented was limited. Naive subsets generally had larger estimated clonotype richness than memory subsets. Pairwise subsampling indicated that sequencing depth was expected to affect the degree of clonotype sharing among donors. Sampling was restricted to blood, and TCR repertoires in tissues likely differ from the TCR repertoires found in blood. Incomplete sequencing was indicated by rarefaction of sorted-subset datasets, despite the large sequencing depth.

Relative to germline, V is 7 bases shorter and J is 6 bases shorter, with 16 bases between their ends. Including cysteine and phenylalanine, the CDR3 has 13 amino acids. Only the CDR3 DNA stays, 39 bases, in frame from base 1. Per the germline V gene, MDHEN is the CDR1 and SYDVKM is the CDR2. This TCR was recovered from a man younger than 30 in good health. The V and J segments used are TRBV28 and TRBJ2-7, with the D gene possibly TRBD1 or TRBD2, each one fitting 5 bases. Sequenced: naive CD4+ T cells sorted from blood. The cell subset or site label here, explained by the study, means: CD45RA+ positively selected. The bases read TGTGCCAGCACCCGTCCCGGGACCACCGAGCAGTACTTC. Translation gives CASTRPGTTEQYF.